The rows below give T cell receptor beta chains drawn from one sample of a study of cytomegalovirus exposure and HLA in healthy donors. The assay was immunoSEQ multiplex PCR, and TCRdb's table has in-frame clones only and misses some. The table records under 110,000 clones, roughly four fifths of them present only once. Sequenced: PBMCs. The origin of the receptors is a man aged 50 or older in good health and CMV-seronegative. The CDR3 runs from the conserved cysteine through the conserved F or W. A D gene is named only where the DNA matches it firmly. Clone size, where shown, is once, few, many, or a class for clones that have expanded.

DNA: TGTGCCTGGAGTTCTAGCGGGGGGGCAGATACGCAGTATTTT
CDR3: CAWSSSGGADTQYF
size: NA
J: TRBJ2-3
D: TRBD2
V: TRBV30

DNA: TGTGCCAGTACCCCCGACAGGGACCGCCTGAAAGCTTTCTTT
CDR3: CASTPDRDRLKAFF
size: few
J: TRBJ1-1
D: TRBD1
V: TRBV19

DNA: TGTGCCAGCAGCGTAGCTGGCCGAAACACCGGGGAGCTGTTTTTT
CDR3: CASSVAGRNTGELFF
size: NA
J: TRBJ2-2
D: NA
V: TRBV9

DNA: TGCGCCAGCAGCTCCGGGACAGGGGCCTCCGAGCAGTTCTTC
CDR3: CASSSGTGASEQFF
size: few
J: TRBJ2-1
D: TRBD1
V: TRBV5-1

DNA: TGTGCCAGCACTCCCCCGAGAGAGTACCAAGAGACCCAGTACTTC
CDR3: CASTPPREYQETQYF
size: NA
J: TRBJ2-5
D: NA
V: TRBV2

DNA: TGTGCTAGTGGTTTGGTACAGGCCAACGTCCTGACTTTC
CDR3: CASGLVQANVLTF
size: NA
J: TRBJ2-6
D: NA
V: TRBV12-5

DNA: TGCGCCAGCAGCCAAGATTTCCCCCGCTCCTATAATTCACCCCTCCACTTT
CDR3: CASSQDFPRSYNSPLHF
size: NA
J: TRBJ1-6
D: NA
V: TRBV4-3

DNA: TGTGCCAGTAGTATAGGTGGGGACAGGGGAGAGACCCAGTACTTC
CDR3: CASSIGGDRGETQYF
size: once
J: TRBJ2-5
D: TRBD1
V: TRBV19

DNA: TGTGCCACCAGCTCACGTAAGGGGGACAGGGGCTTTGCGGGGGCCAACGTCCTGACTTTC
CDR3: CATSSRKGDRGFAGANVLTF
size: NA
J: TRBJ2-6
D: TRBD1
V: TRBV15

DNA: TGCGCCAGCAGCTTGGGAGCGGGGGGAGGAGATACGCAGTATTTT
CDR3: CASSLGAGGGDTQYF
size: NA
J: TRBJ2-3
D: TRBD2
V: TRBV5-1

DNA: TGTGCCAGCAGCGTAGCTTACAGGGGAGAGACCCAGTACTTC
CDR3: CASSVAYRGETQYF
size: NA
J: TRBJ2-5
D: TRBD1
V: TRBV9

DNA: TGCGCCAGCAGTGAGGAGGGACAGGGGGCCCACAATGAGCAGTTCTTC
CDR3: CASSEEGQGAHNEQFF
size: NA
J: TRBJ2-1
D: TRBD1
V: TRBV10-1

DNA: TGTGCCAGCAGTGGTGGACAGGGACACGCCGGGGAGCTGTTTTTT
CDR3: CASSGGQGHAGELFF
size: NA
J: TRBJ2-2
D: TRBD1
V: TRBV6-1

DNA: TGTGCCAGCAGCGACCGACATCTCCAATACGAGCAGTACTTC
CDR3: CASSDRHLQYEQYF
size: NA
J: TRBJ2-7
D: NA
V: TRBV7-9

DNA: TGTGCCAGCAGTCGGGGGCCGGGACAGAACTATGGCTACACCTTC
CDR3: CASSRGPGQNYGYTF
size: NA
J: TRBJ1-2
D: TRBD1
V: TRBV27